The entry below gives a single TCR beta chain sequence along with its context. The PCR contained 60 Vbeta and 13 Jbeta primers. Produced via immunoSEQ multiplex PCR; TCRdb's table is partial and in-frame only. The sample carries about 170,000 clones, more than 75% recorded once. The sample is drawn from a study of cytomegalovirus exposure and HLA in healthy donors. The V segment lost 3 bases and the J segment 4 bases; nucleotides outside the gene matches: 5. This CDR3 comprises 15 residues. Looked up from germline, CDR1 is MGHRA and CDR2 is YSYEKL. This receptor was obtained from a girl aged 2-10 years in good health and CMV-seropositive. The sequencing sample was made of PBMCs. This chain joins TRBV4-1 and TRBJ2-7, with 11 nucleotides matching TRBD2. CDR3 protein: CASSHELAGVYEQYF. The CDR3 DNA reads TGCGCCAGCAGCCACGAACTAGCGGGAGTATACGAGCAGTACTTC.